Sequencing of this T cell receptor (beta chain) was carried out in a study of human T cells and chemical hapten exposure. Study results and caveats: High-frequency TCRs, those above 1 in 1000, stayed the same after DPC sensitization. There was a positive correlation between PT1 expanded TCR counts and patch test score. While controls formed fewer of them, expanded TCRs formed significantly more large CDR3 similarity clusters.

TCRdb ran MiXCR on the RACE reads and lists one entry per CDR3 protein. This table holds fewer than 350,000 distinct CDR3 sequences, just under 8% found once. The CDR3 is 17 amino acids. CDR1 is LGHNA and CDR2 is YSLEER in the germline V gene. V was clipped by 3 bases and J by 0 bases, with 15 bases between them. As to time point: pre-sensitization, week 0. Treatment in this sample: therapeutic diphenylcyclopropenone sensitization with weekly scalp DPC. In the case of this clonotype: Its cognate antigen is unknown.

The material sequenced was whole blood, taken in connection with sensitization to the hapten diphenylcyclopropenone (DPC). This chain connects TRBV4-3 to TRBJ2-1; no reliable D call. The source of this sequence is a man between 18 and 35 years old with alopecia areata. Some clones in this sample may be carry-over from other donors' samples. This CDR3 reads CASSHYNGLSSYNEQFF. The CDR3 DNA follows: TGCGCCAGCAGCCATTACAACGGCTTAAGCTCCTACAATGAGCAGTTCTTC.